This is a list of T cell receptor beta chains from one sample in a study of regulatory T cells. This table comes from immunoSEQ multiplex PCR, and its TCRdb copy is limited to in-frame clones, with some not included. The sample comprises tens of thousands of clones, approximately 90% of which are singletons, and approximately 2.3% rests with the top ten. The sequencing input was conventional CD4+ T cells sorted from blood. These receptors all stem from a person aged 18 to 30 with CD3G deficiency. The conserved cysteine and the conserved F or W are not part of the CDR3 here. The D gene is left open where the match is weak.

V: TRBV9; J: TRBJ2-2; D: TRBD1; CDR3: ASILRARGRSGELF
V: TRBV18; J: TRBJ2-5; D: .; CDR3: ASSTVREETQY
V: TRBV6-1; J: TRBJ1-5; D: TRBD1; CDR3: ASRRTGNDQPQH
V: TRBV11-2; J: TRBJ2-7; D: .; CDR3: ASSTSGRTYEQY
V: TRBV27; J: TRBJ2-5; D: .; CDR3: ASSPQTIGKQETQY
V: TRBV5-1; J: TRBJ1-2; D: TRBD1; CDR3: ASSSTLRDRNGYT
V: TRBV6-1; J: TRBJ1-2; D: .; CDR3: ASSEAVGRGYT
V: TRBV7-9; J: TRBJ2-1; D: .; CDR3: ASSYPLGEAHNEQF
V: TRBV6-1; J: TRBJ2-1; D: .; CDR3: ASSRLAWSNEQF
V: TRBV28; J: TRBJ2-7; D: .; CDR3: ASSIGDYEQY
V: TRBV28; J: TRBJ2-7; D: .; CDR3: ASSPSVSSSYEQY
V: TRBV18; J: TRBJ2-1; D: TRBD2; CDR3: ASSAGLAAYNEQF
V: TRBV5-1; J: TRBJ2-3; D: .; CDR3: ASSSSGVWDTDTQY
V: TRBV5-1; J: TRBJ1-2; D: .; CDR3: ASSSGQPGVGYT